This record covers a single TCR beta chain. Extracted RNA was reverse transcribed into cDNA, the sequencing template. Here immunoSEQ multiplex PCR was the method, and the copy in TCRdb shows in-frame clones only, minus some. The sample records around 190,000 clones, roughly 60% being singletons. The treatment denotes: oral pan-JAK inhibitor, 5-10 mg twice daily. Lesional scalp punch biopsies and peripheral blood were collected from alopecia areata patients. These data are taken from a study of CD8+ T cells in alopecia areata. For the study at large: Treated patients took oral tofacitinib at 5 to 10 mg twice daily.

The V gene's germline CDR1 is GTSNPN and CDR2 SVGIG (reference sequence). Trimming removed 3 bases at V and 4 bases at J, with 9 bases between. The CDR3 has 12 residues. The TCR originated in a human donor with alopecia areata. The chain has TRBV30 and TRBJ1-2; D is ambiguous. The specimen comprised CD4+ T cells sorted from blood, sampled at week 24, from a patient treated with tofacitinib. CDR3 sequence (DNA): TGTGCCTGGAGCTTACCTTCCTATGGCTACACCTTC. This codes for CAWSLPSYGYTF.